The T cell receptor (beta chain) under discussion was sequenced for a study of regulatory and conventional T cells in RAG deficiency. This clone was detected only a few times. Its antigen is as yet unknown. The protocol was immunoSEQ multiplex PCR, while the TCRdb copy is restricted to in-frame clones and leaves out a portion. The repertoire holds 25,000 to 35,000 clones, 75% to 95% seen once, with around 0.79% in the top ten. Regulatory T cells were sorted from blood as CD4+ CD25-high CD127-low cells. Overall study results and limits: Omenn patients showed >90% Treg-Tconv overlap and shorter CDR3 lengths. Shannon entropy was markedly lower and Simpson indices higher in RAG-deficient patients than control T-cell subsets.

The same data also contributed to another study, on regulatory T cells. That work contributes: The PCR used 52 TRBV and 13 TRBJ primers. In patients, unique TRB V-J pairs were restricted and V/J usage skewed, especially in Tregs.

This sequence originates from a human donor in good health. Sequences were obtained from Tregs sorted from blood.

CDR3 protein: CASSAGQGRGTGELFF. In DNA, the CDR3 is TGTGCCAGCAGCGCTGGACAGGGCCGGGGGACCGGGGAGCTGTTTTTT. The chain has TRBV7-2 and TRBJ2-2; 8 nucleotides line up with TRBD1. Germline V gene sequence: CDR1 SGHTA, CDR2 FQGNSA. The CDR3 runs to 16 residues. Trimming at V came to 5 bases and at J to 5 bases, leaving 10 bases not matched to a gene.